The source of this T cell receptor beta chain is a study of T cell repertoires in cytomegalovirus infection. Across the study: The public TCR beta signatures pointed to both CMV infection and matching HLA type.

Regarding this clonotype: What it binds is unknown.

Study-level findings and limits: The cumulative frequency of public TCR beta families distinguished individuals who carried CMV together with the relevant HLA. Dominating the ex vivo response were TCR beta clonotypes that were CMV-specific and HLA-C-restricted.

The CDR3 has 15 residues. J lost 4 bases, V lost 4 bases, and 6 bases had no gene match. Germline assignment: CDR1 SGHVS and CDR2 FNYEAQ. TCRdb analysed the reads with MiXCR anew, one entry per CDR3 protein. The data contain some 450,000 distinct CDR3 sequences, approximately 30% of them seen just once; the ten biggest clones take up roughly an eighth. Sequencing was performed on PBMCs. This chain links TRBV7-6 with TRBJ2-7, with 11 bases that match TRBD1. The receptor's source is a human donor in good health (CMV status not recorded). Some clones in this sample may be carry-over from other donors' samples. The CDR3 region has the DNA TGTGCCAGCAGCTCAGGACAGGGGGCGTGGTACGAGCAGTACTTC. Protein sequence: CASSSGQGAWYEQYF.